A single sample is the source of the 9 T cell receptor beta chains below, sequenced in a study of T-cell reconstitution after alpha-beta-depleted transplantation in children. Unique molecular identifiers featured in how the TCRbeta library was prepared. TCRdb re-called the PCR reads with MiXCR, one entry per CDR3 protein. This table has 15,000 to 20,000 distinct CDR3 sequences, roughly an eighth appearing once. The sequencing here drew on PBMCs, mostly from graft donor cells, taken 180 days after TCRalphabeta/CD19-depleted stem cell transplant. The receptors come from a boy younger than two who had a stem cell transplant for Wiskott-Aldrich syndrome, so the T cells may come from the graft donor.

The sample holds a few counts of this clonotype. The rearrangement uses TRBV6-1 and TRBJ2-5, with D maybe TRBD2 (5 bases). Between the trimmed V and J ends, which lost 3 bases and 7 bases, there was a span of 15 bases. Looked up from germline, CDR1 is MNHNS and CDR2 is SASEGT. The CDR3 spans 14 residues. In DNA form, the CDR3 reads TGTGCCAGCAGTGACCGCCCTGCGGGCGTGACCCAGTACTTC. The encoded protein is CASSDRPAGVTQYF.

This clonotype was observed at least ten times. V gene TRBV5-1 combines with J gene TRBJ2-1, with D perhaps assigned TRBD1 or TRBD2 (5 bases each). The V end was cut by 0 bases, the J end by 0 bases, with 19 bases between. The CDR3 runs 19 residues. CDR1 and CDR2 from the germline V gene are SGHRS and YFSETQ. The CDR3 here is CASSLEPSFVDSSYNEQFF. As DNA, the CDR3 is TGCGCCAGCAGCTTGGAGCCTAGCTTCGTAGACAGCTCCTACAATGAGCAGTTCTTC.

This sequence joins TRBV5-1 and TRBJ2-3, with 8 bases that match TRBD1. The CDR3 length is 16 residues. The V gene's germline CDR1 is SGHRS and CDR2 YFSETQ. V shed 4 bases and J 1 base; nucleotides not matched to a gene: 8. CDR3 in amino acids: CASSPGQGWGTDTQYF. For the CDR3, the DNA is TGCGCCAGCAGCCCCGGACAGGGTTGGGGCACAGATACGCAGTATTTT.

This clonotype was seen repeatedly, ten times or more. DNA for the CDR3: TGCAGTGCTAGATCCGGCGGCCAAGAGACCCAGTACTTC. As protein: CSARSGGQETQYF. The V and J genes are TRBV20-1 and TRBJ2-5; D unclear. The CDR3 covers 13 residues. The ends were cut back, 2 bases at V and 1 base at J, with 8 bases in the middle. Germline loops: CDR1 DFQATT, CDR2 SNEGSKA (reference sequence).

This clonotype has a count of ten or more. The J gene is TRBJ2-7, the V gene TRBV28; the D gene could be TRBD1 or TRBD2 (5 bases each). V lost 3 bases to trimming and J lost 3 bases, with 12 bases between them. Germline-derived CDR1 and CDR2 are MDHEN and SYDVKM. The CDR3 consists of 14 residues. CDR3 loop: CASSFLLGDYEQYF. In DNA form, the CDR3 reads TGTGCCAGCAGTTTTTTATTGGGGGACTACGAGCAGTACTTC.

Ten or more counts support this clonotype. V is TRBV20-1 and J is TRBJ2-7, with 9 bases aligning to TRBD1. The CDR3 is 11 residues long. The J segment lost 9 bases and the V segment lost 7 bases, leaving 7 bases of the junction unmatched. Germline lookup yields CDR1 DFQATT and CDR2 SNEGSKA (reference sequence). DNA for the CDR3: TGCAGTGGCGGACAGGGGTTGGTGCAGTACTTC. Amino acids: CSGGQGLVQYF.

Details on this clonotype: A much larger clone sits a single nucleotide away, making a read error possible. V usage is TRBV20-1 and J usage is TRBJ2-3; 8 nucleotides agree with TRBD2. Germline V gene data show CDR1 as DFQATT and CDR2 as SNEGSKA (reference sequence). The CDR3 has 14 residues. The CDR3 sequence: CSARAGGPTDTQNF. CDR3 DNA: TGCAGTGCTAGAGCGGGAGGGCCGACAGATACGCAGAATTTT.

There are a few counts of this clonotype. DNA for the CDR3: TGTGCCAGCAGCTTAGTTGCGGGAGGAGGTGAGGAGCAGTACTTC. It yields the protein CASSLVAGGGEEQYF. V and J are TRBV7-2 and TRBJ2-7, with TRBD2 identical over 8 bases. CDR1 SGHTA and CDR2 FQGNSA come from the germline V gene. With V trimmed by 1 base and J by 7 bases, 9 bases remained unmatched. The length of the CDR3 is 15 residues.

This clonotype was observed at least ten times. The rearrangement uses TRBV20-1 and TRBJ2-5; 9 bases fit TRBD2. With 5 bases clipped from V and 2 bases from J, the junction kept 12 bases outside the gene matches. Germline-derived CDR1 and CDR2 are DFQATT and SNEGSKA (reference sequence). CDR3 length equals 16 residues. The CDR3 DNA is TGCAGTGCTCCACGGGGCAAGCGGGGGGTTCAAGAGACCCAGTACTTC. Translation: CSAPRGKRGVQETQYF.